These T cell receptor beta chains were read from a single sample in a study of cytomegalovirus exposure and HLA in healthy donors. Sequencing was performed with immunoSEQ multiplex PCR; in TCRdb, only in-frame clones are kept and a portion is missing. The sample carries 150,000 to 200,000 clones, roughly 84% recorded once. Source material: PBMCs. These receptors were obtained from a woman in her late teens or twenties in good health and CMV-seropositive. The CDR3 runs from the conserved cysteine through the conserved F or W. D genes are given only for firm matches. Clone size is not always given. Where it is, it says once, few, many or a class for expanded clones.

j_gene | abundance | v_gene | d_gene | CDR3nt | CDR3aa
TRBJ1-1 | . | TRBV11-3 | TRBD1 | TGTGCCAGCAGCCCTCGGACAGGAGCGAACACTGAAGCTTTCTTT | CASSPRTGANTEAFF
TRBJ2-2 | once | TRBV11-3 | TRBD1 | TGTGCCAGCAGCTCCGGACAGGGCTGGGGCGGGGAGCTGTTTTTT | CASSSGQGWGGELFF
TRBJ1-6 | . | TRBV5-1 | . | TGCGCCAGCAGCTTTGGGGAGAGGAGGTCACCCCTCCACTTT | CASSFGERRSPLHF
TRBJ2-2 | . | TRBV13 | TRBD2 | TGTGCCAGCAGCAGACTAGCGGGAGACCCGAACACCGGGGAGCTGTTTTTT | CASSRLAGDPNTGELFF
TRBJ1-5 | . | TRBV19 | TRBD1 | TGTGCCAGTAGTATCGTGGGACAGGGCGGTTTTCAGCCCCAGCATTTT | CASSIVGQGGFQPQHF
TRBJ2-1 | . | TRBV4-1 | . | TGCGCCAGCAGCCAAGATGGTGTAGGGGGTTCCTACAATGAGCAGTTCTTC | CASSQDGVGGSYNEQFF
TRBJ1-2 | . | TRBV2 | . | TGTGCCAGCAGTGCGAGGGTAGGCTATGGCTACACCTTC | CASSARVGYGYTF
TRBJ1-2 | . | TRBV9 | TRBD1 | TGTGCCAGCAGCCCCAGGACAGGGGGTGGTGGCTACACCTTC | CASSPRTGGGGYTF
TRBJ1-5 | once | TRBV7-9 | TRBD1 | TGTGCCAGCAGCCCCTTGACAGGGTTTAGCAATCAGCCCCAGCATTTT | CASSPLTGFSNQPQHF
TRBJ2-3 | once | TRBV9 | TRBD2 | TGTGCCAGCGGAGGCCTAGCGGGGGATACGCAGTATTTT | CASGGLAGDTQYF
TRBJ1-4 | . | TRBV2 | . | TGTGCCAGCAGTACCTCAGGGGTAGGGACGTATAATGAAAAACTGTTTTTT | CASSTSGVGTYNEKLFF
TRBJ2-2 | . | TRBV7-3 | TRBD2 | TGTGCCAGCAGCACCCTCCGGGGGGACACCGGGGAGCTGTTTTTT | CASSTLRGDTGELFF
TRBJ1-2 | . | TRBV20-1 | . | TGCAGTGCAGCCCAATATGGCTACACCTTC | CSAAQYGYTF
TRBJ1-2 | . | TRBV6-5 | . | TGTGCCAGCAGTCAGTCCACAGTACCCCGCTATGGCTACACCTTC | CASSQSTVPRYGYTF
TRBJ2-7 | . | TRBV27 | . | TGTGCCAGCAGTGGGCAGGCTTCCTACGAGCAGTACTTC | CASSGQASYEQYF
TRBJ1-1 | . | TRBV5-6 | TRBD1 | TGTGCCAGCAGCACATGGACAGGGAGACACGCGACTGAAGCTTTCTTT | CASSTWTGRHATEAFF
TRBJ1-5 | . | TRBV19 | TRBD1 | TGTGCCAGTAGTATAGATCCGGGACAGGGGCTCCTCCAGCCCCAGCATTTT | CASSIDPGQGLLQPQHF
TRBJ2-7 | . | TRBV11-2 | TRBD1 | TGTGCCAGCAGGGATCCCAGGGGGAAGACTTTCTACGAGCAGTACTTC | CASRDPRGKTFYEQYF
TRBJ1-6 | . | TRBV19 | . | TGTGCCAGTAGCGACACTGGCAATTCACCCCTCCACTTT | CASSDTGNSPLHF
TRBJ2-3 | . | TRBV27 | . | TGTGCCAGCAGTTTAGGAGACACAGATACGCAGTATTTT | CASSLGDTDTQYF
TRBJ1-2 | . | TRBV5-4 | TRBD1 | TGTGCCAGCAGCCTGGACAGGGATAACGGCTACACCTTC | CASSLDRDNGYTF
TRBJ2-7 | few | TRBV10-1 | TRBD1 | TGCGCCAGCAGTGAGTCCAGGACAGGGTACGAGCAGTACTTC | CASSESRTGYEQYF
TRBJ2-7 | . | TRBV14 | TRBD1 | TGTGCCAGCAGCCTCGCCGGGACAGCACCCTACGAGCAGTACTTC | CASSLAGTAPYEQYF
TRBJ1-2 | once | TRBV5-4 | . | TGTGCCAGCAGCGAGCCTCAACTCCTTTATGGCTACACCTTC | CASSEPQLLYGYTF
TRBJ2-5 | . | TRBV19 | . | TGTGCCAGTAGTTGGACACCCGAAGAGACCCAGTACTTC | CASSWTPEETQYF
TRBJ2-2 | . | TRBV4-1 | . | TGCGCCAGCAGTCTTACTTACACCGGGGAGCTGTTTTTT | CASSLTYTGELFF
TRBJ1-1 | . | TRBV11-2 | . | TGTGCCAGCAGCTCAGTGACAGGAGGGAACACTGAAGCTTTCTTT | CASSSVTGGNTEAFF
TRBJ2-1 | . | TRBV15 | TRBD1 | TGTGCCACCAGCAGAGATGGGACAGGGGGCTACAATGAGCAGTTCTTC | CATSRDGTGGYNEQFF
TRBJ2-2 | . | TRBV5-1 | . | TGCGCCAGCAGCTTGGACGGAAGACAGTACGGGGAGCTGTTTTTT | CASSLDGRQYGELFF